This TCR beta chain was captured in a study of blood T cell repertoires in COVID-19. Study summary: PBMCs, B-cell-depleted T cells, or T cells provided the cDNA or gDNA that made up the material.

Per the original data handling: Reference gene primers were amplified, and this amplification served to estimate nucleated cell counts. Measured with immunoSEQ multiplex PCR; TCRdb has only the in-frame clones, and not every one. Clonal size and the V and J genes are those of that table, whereas D and trimming came from the DNA. The sample lists around 160,000 clones, 75% to 90% seen once, with nearly 3.5% in the top ten. V lost 0 bases, J lost 6 bases, and 5 bases stayed unmatched. Germline V gene lookup returns CDR1 SGHRS and CDR2 YFSETQ. This CDR3 contains 15 residues. Two consecutive negative NP/OP PCR tests, clearance, or resolved symptoms defined Cohort 3 recovery.

This sequence was found in a woman between 55 and 75 years old who had recovered from COVID-19. The sequencing sample was made of PBMCs or T cells enriched from blood (not recorded which). This sequence joins TRBV5-1 and TRBJ2-3, with 9 bases identical to TRBD2. The CDR3 DNA is TGCGCCAGCAGCTTGGGCAGCGGGGGGTTTGATACGCAGTATTTT. It specifies CASSLGSGGFDTQYF.